This TCR beta chain was profiled in a study of molecular identifiers for immune sequencing clone quantification. MiXCR was run by TCRdb on the PCR reads, yielding one entry per CDR3 protein. The sample includes approximately 550,000 distinct CDR3 sequences, 25% of them seen just once. There are 16 residues in the CDR3. Germline loops: CDR1 DFQATT, CDR2 SNEGSKA (reference sequence). Input material: naive CD8+ T cells from blood, with Jurkat cell RNA spiked in. Subset defined: FACS-sorted CD8+CD4-CCR7+CD45RA+ naive T cells. The chain couples TRBV20-1 to TRBJ2-1, with 8 positions matching TRBD2. This receptor was taken from a human donor in good health. Some libraries in this study had Jurkat cell RNA spiked in. The CDR3 loop reads CRAPPGGRGSYNEQFF. The CDR3 DNA follows: TGCAGGGCCCCCCCGGGGGGGCGGGGGTCCTACAATGAGCAGTTCTTC.